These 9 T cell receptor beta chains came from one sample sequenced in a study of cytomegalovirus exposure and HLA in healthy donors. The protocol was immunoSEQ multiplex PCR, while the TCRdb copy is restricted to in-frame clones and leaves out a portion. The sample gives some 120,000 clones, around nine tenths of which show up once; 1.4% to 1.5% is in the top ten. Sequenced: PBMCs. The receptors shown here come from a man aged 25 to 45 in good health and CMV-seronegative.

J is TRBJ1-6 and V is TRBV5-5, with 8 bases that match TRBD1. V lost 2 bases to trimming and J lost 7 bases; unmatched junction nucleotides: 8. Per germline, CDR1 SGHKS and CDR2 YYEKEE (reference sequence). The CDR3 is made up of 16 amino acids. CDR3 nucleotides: TGTGCCAGCAGCTTATCAGGGGGCTTACGGAATTCACCCCTCCACTTT. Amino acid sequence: CASSLSGGLRNSPLHF.

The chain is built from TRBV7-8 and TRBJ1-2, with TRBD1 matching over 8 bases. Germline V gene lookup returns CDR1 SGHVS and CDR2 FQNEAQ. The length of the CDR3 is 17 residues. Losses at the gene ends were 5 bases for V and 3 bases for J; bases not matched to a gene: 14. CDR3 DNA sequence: TGTGCCAGCAGCAAAACCCCCGACAGGGGCGCCCACTATGGCTACACCTTC. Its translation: CASSKTPDRGAHYGYTF.

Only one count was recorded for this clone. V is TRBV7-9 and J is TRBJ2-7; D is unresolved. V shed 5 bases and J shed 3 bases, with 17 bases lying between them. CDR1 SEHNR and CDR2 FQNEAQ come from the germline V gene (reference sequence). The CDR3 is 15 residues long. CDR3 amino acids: CASSPTRQTFYEQYF. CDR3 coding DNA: TGTGCCAGCAGCCCAACACGGCAGACTTTCTACGAGCAGTACTTC.

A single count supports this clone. The CDR3 loop reads CASSTLQDYEQYF. The CDR3, as DNA: TGTGCCAGCAGCACTCTACAGGATTACGAGCAGTACTTC. The chain is built from TRBV5-4 and TRBJ2-7; possibly TRBD1 for D (5 bases). The V end lost 4 bases, the J end lost 4 bases, and 12 bases lay between the germline ends. This CDR3 spans 13 amino acids. The V gene's germline CDR1 is SGHNT and CDR2 YYREEE (reference sequence).

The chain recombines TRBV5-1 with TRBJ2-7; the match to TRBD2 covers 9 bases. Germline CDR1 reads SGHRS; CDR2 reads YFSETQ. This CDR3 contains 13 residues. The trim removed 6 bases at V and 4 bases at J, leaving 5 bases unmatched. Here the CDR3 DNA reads TGCGCCAGCACGGGTAGCGGGAGTTACGAGCAGTACTTC. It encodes CASTGSGSYEQYF.

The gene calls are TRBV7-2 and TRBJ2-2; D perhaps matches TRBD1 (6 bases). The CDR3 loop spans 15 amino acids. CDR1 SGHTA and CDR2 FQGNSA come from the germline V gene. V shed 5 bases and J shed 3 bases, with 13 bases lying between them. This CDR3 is CASSPGHLYTGELFF. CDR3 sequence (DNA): TGTGCCAGCAGCCCGGGACACCTATACACCGGGGAGCTGTTTTTT. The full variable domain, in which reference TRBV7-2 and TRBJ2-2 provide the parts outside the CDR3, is GAGVSQSPSNKVTEKGKDVELRCDPISGHTALYWYRQSLGQGLEFLIYFQGNSAPDKSGLPSDRFSAERTGGSVSTLTIQRTQQEDSAVYLCASSPGHLYTGELFFGEGSRLTVL.

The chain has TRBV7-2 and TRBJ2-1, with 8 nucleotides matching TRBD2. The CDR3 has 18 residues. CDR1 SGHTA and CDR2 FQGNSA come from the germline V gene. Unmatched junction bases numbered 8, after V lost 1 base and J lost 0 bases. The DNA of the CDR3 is TGTGCCAGCAGCTTAGTGAGCGGGAGTAAGGGCTCCTACAATGAGCAGTTCTTC. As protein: CASSLVSGSKGSYNEQFF.

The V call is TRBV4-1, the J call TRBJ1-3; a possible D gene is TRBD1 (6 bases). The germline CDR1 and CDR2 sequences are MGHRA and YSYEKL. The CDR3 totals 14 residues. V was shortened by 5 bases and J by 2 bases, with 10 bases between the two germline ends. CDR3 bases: TGCGCCAGCAGCAGCCGGGACACTGGAAACACCATATATTTT. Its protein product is CASSSRDTGNTIYF.

The CDR3 sequence: CASSLIPGTGNTIYF. CDR3 DNA sequence: TGTGCCAGCAGCTTAATCCCAGGGACTGGAAACACCATATATTTT. This chain links TRBV7-2 with TRBJ1-3; D may be TRBD1 (5 bases). Germline V CDR1 and CDR2: SGHTA, FQGNSA. The length of the CDR3 is 15 residues. Trimming removed 2 bases from V and 2 bases from J, with 10 bases in between.